This T cell receptor (beta chain) was captured by sequencing in a study of T-cell memory formation after mild COVID-19 (dated by TCRdb to about 2021). Broadly, across the study: TCR sequence clusters from the two donors were largely donor specific. Two young, previously healthy adult volunteers made up the cohort, one male and one female. In a couple of donors, T-cell clones that expanded and contracted after mild COVID-19 were tracked by sequencing TCRalpha and TCRbeta repertoires over time. Results the study describes overall, beyond this receptor: Only a couple of mild cases were covered by the study, and larger cohorts that include severe cases with pre-infection samples were considered necessary. Contracting CD4+ clones were found mainly in CM and EM memory subsets, while CD8+ clones were enriched in EMRA. Clones contracting from day 15 to 85 had balanced CD4/CD8 phenotypes, while a second wave expanding from day 15 to 37 was biased towards CD4+. SARS-CoV-2 specificity was not confirmed for the second-wave clones peaking on day 37. Some responding clones were found in pre-infection memory, which suggests that pre-existing cross-reactive memory T cells took part in the SARS-CoV-2 response.

From the cysteine through the phenylalanine, the CDR3 covers 15 amino acids. Only the CDR3 portion is preserved as DNA: 45 bases, with reading frame beginning at the first base. The germline V and J ends show losses of 4 bases and 6 bases respectively, and no gene match explains 6 bases of the junction. CDR1 and CDR2, looked up from the germline V gene, are MRHNA and SNTAGT. Ficoll-Paque density gradient centrifugation was used to isolate PBMCs. There are a few counts of this clonotype. What antigen it recognizes has not been identified. No base quality values were provided; no much bigger clone lies one nucleotide off. Sequenced on an Illumina NovaSeq 6000. TCRalpha and TCRbeta cDNA libraries were constructed by 5'RACE with constant-segment primers, with sample barcodes and unique molecular identifiers being introduced. RNA was extracted from every sample with Trizol reagent. The libraries were amplified in two PCR steps, and the second step added a second sample barcode and Illumina TruSeq adapters. Sequencing of the libraries was done on an Illumina NovaSeq, producing 2 x 150 bp paired-end reads. The study's processing was this. Reads were demultiplexed and collapsed into UMI-guided consensus sequences with migec v1.2.7. With mixcr v2.1.11, UMI consensuses were aligned to TRA and TRB V and J templates and assembled into clonotypes. A clonotype was counted as expanded or contracted only if both edgeR and NoisET called the change significant, with noise models trained on biological replicates. edgeR calls used a false discovery rate-adjusted p below 0.01 and a log2 fold-change threshold of 1. As an exploratory analysis of dynamics, max-normalized trajectories of the 1000 most abundant clonotypes were examined by PCA with hierarchical clustering. Each responding clone was given a CD4 or CD8 phenotype based on the CD4+ and CD8+ repertoires, which had been sequenced separately. The public reads were run again by TCRdb, first through fastp at Q25 and then through MiXCR, and only productive beta chains were kept. Every CDR3 protein is listed once, alongside the most common genes and DNA of its rows. The V and J calls and clone size are TCRdb's, not the authors'. The sample table contains about 400,000 distinct CDR3 sequences; only one count was recorded for under 25% of them. The ten largest clones represent about 12% of the sample.

This receptor was identified in an adult woman who had mild COVID-19 (a few samples of this study predate the infection). The sample titles of this study are shuffled in the database, so cell type and time point are left out; the donor was told from shared clones. Recombination linked TRBV6-4 to TRBJ2-1, and 10 junction bases match TRBD2. The specimen sequenced was PBMCs or a T cell subset sorted from them (not recorded which). Here the CDR3 is given as CASSGERGGLNEQFF. The DNA sequence reads TGTGCCAGCAGTGGAGAGCGGGGGGGCCTCAATGAGCAGTTCTTC.